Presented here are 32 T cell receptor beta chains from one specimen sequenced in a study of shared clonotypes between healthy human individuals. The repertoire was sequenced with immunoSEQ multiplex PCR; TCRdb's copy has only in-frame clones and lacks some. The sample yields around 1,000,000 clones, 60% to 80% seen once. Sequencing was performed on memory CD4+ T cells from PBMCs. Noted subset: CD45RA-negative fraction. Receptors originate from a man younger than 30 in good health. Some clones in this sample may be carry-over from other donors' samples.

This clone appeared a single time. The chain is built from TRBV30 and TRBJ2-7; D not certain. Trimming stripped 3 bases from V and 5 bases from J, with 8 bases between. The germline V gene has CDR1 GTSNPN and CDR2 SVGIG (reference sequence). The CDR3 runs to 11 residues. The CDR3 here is CAWRYSNEQYF. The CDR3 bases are TGTGCCTGGAGGTACAGCAACGAGCAGTACTTC.

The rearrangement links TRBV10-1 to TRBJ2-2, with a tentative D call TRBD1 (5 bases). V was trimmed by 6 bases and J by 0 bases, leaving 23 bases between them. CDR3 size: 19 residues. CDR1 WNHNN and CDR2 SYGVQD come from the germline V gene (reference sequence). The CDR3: CASSVSEGHFRANTGELFF. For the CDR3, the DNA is TGCGCCAGCAGCGTGAGTGAAGGACACTTCCGCGCGAACACCGGGGAGCTGTTTTTT.

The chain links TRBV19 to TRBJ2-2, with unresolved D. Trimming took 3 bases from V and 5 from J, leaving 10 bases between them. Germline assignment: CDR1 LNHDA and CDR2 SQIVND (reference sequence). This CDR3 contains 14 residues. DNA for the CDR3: TGTGCCAGTAGTATGGGATGGAGAACCGGGGAGCTGTTTTTT. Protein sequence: CASSMGWRTGELFF.

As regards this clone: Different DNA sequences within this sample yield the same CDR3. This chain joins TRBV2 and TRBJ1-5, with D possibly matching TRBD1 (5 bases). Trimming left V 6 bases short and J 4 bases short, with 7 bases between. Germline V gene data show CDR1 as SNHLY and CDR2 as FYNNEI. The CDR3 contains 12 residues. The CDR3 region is CASRRGNQPQHF. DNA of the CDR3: TGTGCCAGCAGGAGGGGAAATCAGCCCCAGCATTTT.

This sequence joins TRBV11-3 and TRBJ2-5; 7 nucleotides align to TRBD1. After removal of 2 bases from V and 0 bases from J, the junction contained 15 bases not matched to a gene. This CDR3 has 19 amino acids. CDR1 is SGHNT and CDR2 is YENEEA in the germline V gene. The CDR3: CASSLSQKDRWWYQETQYF. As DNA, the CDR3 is TGTGCCAGCAGCTTATCCCAAAAGGACAGGTGGTGGTACCAAGAGACCCAGTACTTC.

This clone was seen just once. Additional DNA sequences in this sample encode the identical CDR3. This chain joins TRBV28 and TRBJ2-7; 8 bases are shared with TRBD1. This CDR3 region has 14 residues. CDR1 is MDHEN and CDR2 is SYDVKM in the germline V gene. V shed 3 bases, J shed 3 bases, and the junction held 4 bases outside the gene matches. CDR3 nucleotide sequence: TGTGCCAGCAGTTTGGGCGGACAGGGCTACGAGCAGTACTTC. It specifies CASSLGGQGYEQYF.

CDR3 amino acids: CASNGRTGQNTEAFF. The CDR3 DNA is TGTGCCAGCAATGGTCGTACCGGGCAGAACACTGAAGCTTTCTTT. The rearrangement uses TRBV6-1 and TRBJ1-1; D is ambiguous. The germline CDR1 and CDR2 sequences are MNHNS and SASEGT. The CDR3 is 15 residues long. V was shortened by 7 bases and J by 1 base, with 16 bases between the two germline ends.

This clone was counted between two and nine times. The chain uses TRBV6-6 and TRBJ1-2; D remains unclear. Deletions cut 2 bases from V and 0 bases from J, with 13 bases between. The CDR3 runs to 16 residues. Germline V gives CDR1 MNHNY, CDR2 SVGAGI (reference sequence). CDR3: CASSYPSGIANYGYTF. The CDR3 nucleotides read TGTGCCAGCAGTTACCCTTCGGGTATAGCTAACTATGGCTACACCTTC.

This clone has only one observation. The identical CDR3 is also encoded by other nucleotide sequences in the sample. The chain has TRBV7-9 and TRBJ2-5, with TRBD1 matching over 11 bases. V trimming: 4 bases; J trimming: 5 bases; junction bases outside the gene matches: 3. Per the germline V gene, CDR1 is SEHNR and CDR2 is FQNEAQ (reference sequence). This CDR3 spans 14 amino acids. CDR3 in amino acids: CASSSRTGGETQYF. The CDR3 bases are TGTGCCAGCAGCTCTCGGACAGGGGGCGAGACCCAGTACTTC.

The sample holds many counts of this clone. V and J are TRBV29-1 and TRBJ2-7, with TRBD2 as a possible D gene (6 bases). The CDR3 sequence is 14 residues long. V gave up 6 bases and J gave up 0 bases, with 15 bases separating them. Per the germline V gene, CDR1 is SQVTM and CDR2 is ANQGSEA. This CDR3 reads CSVKIAVSSYEQYF. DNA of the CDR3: TGCAGCGTAAAAATAGCGGTGAGCTCCTACGAGCAGTACTTC.

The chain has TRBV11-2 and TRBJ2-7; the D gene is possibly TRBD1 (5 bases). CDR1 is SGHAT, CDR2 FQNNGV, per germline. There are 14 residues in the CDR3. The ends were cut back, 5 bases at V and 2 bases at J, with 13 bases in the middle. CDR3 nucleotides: TGTGCCAGCAGCCCCCCCTGGACACCCTACGAGCAGTACTTC. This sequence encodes CASSPPWTPYEQYF.

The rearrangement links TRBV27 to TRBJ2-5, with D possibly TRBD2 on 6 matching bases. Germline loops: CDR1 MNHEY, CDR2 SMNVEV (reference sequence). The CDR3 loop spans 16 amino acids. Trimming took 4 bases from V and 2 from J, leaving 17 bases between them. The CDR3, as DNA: TGTGCCAGCAGTTCCTCCATAGCGGTTTCACAAGAGACCCAGTACTTC. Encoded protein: CASSSSIAVSQETQYF.

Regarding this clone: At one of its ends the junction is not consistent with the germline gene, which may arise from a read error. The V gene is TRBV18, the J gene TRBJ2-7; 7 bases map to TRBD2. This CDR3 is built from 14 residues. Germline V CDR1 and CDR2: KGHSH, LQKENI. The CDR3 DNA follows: TGTGTCAGCTCACCGAGCGGGAAAGGCTCCGAGCAGTACTTC. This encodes CVSSPSGKGSEQYF.

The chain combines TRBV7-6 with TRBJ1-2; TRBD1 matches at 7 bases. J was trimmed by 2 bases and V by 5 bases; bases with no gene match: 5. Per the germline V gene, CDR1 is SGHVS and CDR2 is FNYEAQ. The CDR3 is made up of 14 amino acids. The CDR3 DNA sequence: TGTGCCAGCAGCCCGGACAGGAACAACTATGGCTACACCTTC. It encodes CASSPDRNNYGYTF.

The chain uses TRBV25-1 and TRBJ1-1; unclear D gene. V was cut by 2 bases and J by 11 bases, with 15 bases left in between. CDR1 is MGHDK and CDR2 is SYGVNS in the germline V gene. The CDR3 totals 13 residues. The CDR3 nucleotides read TGTGCCAGCAGTGAACGAACGGCGGGAGGGGCTTTCTTT. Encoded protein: CASSERTAGGAFF.

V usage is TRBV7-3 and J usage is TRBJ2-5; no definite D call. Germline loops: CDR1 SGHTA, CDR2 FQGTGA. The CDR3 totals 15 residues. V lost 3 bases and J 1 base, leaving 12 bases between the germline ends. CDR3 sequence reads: CASSFYRSPQETQYF. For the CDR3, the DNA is TGTGCCAGCAGCTTCTACAGATCCCCCCAAGAGACCCAGTACTTC.

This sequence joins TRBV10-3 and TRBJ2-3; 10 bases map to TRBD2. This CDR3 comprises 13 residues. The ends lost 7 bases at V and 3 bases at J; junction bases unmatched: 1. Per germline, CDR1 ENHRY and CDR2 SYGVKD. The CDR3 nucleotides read TGTGCCATCAAACTAGCGGGAACAGATACGCAGTATTTT. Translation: CAIKLAGTDTQYF.

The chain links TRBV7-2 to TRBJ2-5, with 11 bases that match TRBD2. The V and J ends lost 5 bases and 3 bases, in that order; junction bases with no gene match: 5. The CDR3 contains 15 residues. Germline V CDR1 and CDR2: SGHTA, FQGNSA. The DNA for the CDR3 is TGTGCCAGCAGCGCCCAGACTAGCGGGAAAGAGACCCAGTACTTC. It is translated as CASSAQTSGKETQYF.

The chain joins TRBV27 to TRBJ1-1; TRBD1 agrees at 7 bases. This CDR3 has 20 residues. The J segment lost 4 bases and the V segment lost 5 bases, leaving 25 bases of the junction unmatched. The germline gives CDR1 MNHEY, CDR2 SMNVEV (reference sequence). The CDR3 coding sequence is TGTGCCAGCAGTCCCCTCGGAGGGGGCGGTTTTGGAAAGTCCCGCACTGAAGCTTTCTTT. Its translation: CASSPLGGGGFGKSRTEAFF.

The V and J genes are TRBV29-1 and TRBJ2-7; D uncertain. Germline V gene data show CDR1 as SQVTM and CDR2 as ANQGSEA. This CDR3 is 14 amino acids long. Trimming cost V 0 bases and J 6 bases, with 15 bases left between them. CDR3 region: CSVEDPGKSREQYF. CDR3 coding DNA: TGCAGCGTTGAAGATCCTGGGAAGTCGCGCGAGCAGTACTTC.

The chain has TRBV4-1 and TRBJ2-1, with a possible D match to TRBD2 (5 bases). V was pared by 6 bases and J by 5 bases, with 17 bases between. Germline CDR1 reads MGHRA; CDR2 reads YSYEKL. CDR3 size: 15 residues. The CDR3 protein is CASRQQLRGNNEQFF. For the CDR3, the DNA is TGCGCCAGCAGGCAACAACTGAGAGGGAACAATGAGCAGTTCTTC.

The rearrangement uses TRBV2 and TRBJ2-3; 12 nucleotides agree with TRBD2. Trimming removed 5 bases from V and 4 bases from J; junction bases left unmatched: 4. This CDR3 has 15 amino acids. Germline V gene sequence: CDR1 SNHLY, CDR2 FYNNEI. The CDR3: CASSPLAGGSDTQYF. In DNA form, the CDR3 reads TGTGCCAGCAGTCCACTAGCGGGAGGTTCAGATACGCAGTATTTT.

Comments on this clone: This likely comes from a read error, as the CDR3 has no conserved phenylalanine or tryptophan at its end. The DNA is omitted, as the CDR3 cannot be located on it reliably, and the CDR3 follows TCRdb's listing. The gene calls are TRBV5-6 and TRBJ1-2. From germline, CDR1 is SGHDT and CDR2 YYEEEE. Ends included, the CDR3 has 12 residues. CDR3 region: CASSSSRGTAAL.

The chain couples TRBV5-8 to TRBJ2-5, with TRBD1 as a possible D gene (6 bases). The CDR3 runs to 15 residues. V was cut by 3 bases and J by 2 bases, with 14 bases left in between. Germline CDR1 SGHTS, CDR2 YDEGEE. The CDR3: CASSYIRTEQETQYF. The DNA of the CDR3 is TGTGCCAGCAGCTACATACGGACAGAACAAGAGACCCAGTACTTC.

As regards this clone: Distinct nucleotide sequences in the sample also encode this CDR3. The DNA for the CDR3 is TGTGCCAGCAGCTTAACCCGGGATCAGCCCCAGCATTTT. Its protein product is CASSLTRDQPQHF. V is TRBV7-3 and J is TRBJ1-5, with D unclear. Germline V gene sequence: CDR1 SGHTA, CDR2 FQGTGA. CDR3 length: 13 residues. The germline V and J ends were trimmed by 0 bases and 5 bases, with 5 bases remaining between them. The full variable domain, completed using reference TRBV7-3 and TRBJ1-5, is GAGVSQTPSNKVTEKGKYVELRCDPISGHTALYWYRQSLGQGPEFLIYFQGTGAADDSGLPNDRFFAVRPEGSVSTLKIQRTERGDSAVYLCASSLTRDQPQHFGDGTRLSIL.

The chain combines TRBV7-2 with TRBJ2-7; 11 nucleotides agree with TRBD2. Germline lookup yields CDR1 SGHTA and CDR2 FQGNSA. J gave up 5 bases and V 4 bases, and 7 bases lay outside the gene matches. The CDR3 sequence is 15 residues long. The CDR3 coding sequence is TGTGCCAGCAGCTATGTAGCGGGAGGGAGGAACGAGCAGTACTTC. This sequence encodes CASSYVAGGRNEQYF.

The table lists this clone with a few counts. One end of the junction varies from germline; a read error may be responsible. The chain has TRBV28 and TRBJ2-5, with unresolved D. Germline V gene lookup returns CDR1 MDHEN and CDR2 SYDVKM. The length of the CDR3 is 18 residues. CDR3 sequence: CASSSLSSPKGPEEAQYF. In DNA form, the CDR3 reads TGTGCCAGCAGTTCCCTCTCCTCCCCCAAGGGTCCTGAAGAGGCCCAGTACTTC.

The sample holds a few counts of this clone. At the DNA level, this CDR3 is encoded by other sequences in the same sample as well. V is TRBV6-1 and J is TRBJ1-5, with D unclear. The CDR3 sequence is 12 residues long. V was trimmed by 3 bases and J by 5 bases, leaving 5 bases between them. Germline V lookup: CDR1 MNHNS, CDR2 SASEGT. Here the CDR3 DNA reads TGTGCCAGCAGTGACAGCTATCAGCCCCAGCATTTT. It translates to CASSDSYQPQHF.

Written as DNA, the CDR3 is TGTGCCAGCAGCTTTGAGACTAGCGGGATAATATACGAGCAGTACTTC. Its translation is CASSFETSGIIYEQYF. The V and J genes are TRBV7-9 and TRBJ2-7; TRBD2 agrees at 11 bases. The CDR3 runs to 16 residues. V was clipped by 3 bases and J by 4 bases; unmatched bases: 8. Germline CDR1 is SEHNR and CDR2 is FQNEAQ (reference sequence).

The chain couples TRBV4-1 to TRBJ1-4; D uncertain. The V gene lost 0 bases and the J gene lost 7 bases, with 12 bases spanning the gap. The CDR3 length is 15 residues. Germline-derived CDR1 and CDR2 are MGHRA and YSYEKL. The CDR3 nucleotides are TGCGCCAGCAGCCAAGATAAAGGATGGGGTGAAAAACTGTTTTTT. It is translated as CASSQDKGWGEKLFF.

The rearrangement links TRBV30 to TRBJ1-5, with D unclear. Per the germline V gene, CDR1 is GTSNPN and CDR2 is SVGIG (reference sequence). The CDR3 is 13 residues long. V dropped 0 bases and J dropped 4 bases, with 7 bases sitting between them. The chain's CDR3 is CAWSVDGNQPQHF. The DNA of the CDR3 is TGTGCCTGGAGTGTAGATGGGAATCAGCCCCAGCATTTT.

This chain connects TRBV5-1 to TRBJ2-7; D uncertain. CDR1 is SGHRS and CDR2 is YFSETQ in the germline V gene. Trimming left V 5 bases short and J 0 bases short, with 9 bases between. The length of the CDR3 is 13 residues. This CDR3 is CASSPVSSYEQYF. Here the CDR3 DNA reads TGCGCCAGCAGTCCAGTGAGCTCCTACGAGCAGTACTTC.